These 32 T cell receptor beta chains came from one sample sequenced in a study of shared clonotypes between healthy human individuals. Some clones are missing from TCRdb's copy, which holds only in-frame ones; the method was immunoSEQ multiplex PCR. Among 450,000 to 500,000 clones, approximately 79% were seen once, and the ten largest hold roughly 12%. The sample consisted of PBMCs. These TCRs come from a woman between 40 and 50 years old in good health. Some clones in this sample may be carry-over from other donors' samples.

The chain is built from TRBV28 and TRBJ1-2; D not resolved. Germline lookup yields CDR1 MDHEN and CDR2 SYDVKM. The V gene lost 6 bases and the J gene lost 5 bases, with 4 bases spanning the gap. CDR3 length: 10 residues. The CDR3 DNA sequence: TGTGCCAGCAGCGATTATGGCTACACCTTC. Protein: CASSDYGYTF.

The rearrangement joins TRBV7-6 to TRBJ1-4; 7 bases align to TRBD1. Germline CDR1 reads SGHVS; CDR2 reads FNYEAQ. This CDR3 comprises 17 residues. J was trimmed by 3 bases and V by 1 base; bases with no gene match: 8. CDR3 DNA: TGTGCCAGCAGCTTAGGTAAGACAGGGAGGCCTAATGAAAAACTGTTTTTT. Translation gives CASSLGKTGRPNEKLFF.

The V call is TRBV25-1, the J call TRBJ2-1; 7 bases are a match to TRBD2. Per the germline V gene, CDR1 is MGHDK and CDR2 is SYGVNS. The CDR3 totals 14 residues. V trimming: 4 bases; J trimming: 4 bases; junction bases outside the gene matches: 4. CDR3 protein: CASSVSGQYNEQFF. CDR3 in DNA: TGTGCCAGCAGTGTTAGCGGGCAGTACAATGAGCAGTTCTTC.

This clone was observed once. The chain couples TRBV4-1 to TRBJ2-6, with D tentatively TRBD2 (7 bases). From germline, CDR1 is MGHRA and CDR2 YSYEKL. V lost 1 base and J 6 bases, leaving 25 bases between the germline ends. The CDR3 has 20 residues. CDR3 amino acids: CASSQVDGGGRRVEANVLTF. In nucleotides, the CDR3 is TGCGCCAGCAGCCAAGTCGATGGGGGGGGCCGGCGGGTGGAGGCCAACGTCCTGACTTTC.

The V call is TRBV11-2, the J call TRBJ1-5; D possibly corresponds to TRBD1 (6 bases). Germline V gives CDR1 SGHAT, CDR2 FQNNGV. The CDR3 consists of 14 residues. V dropped 3 bases and J dropped 6 bases, with 12 bases sitting between them. The CDR3 loop reads CASSLDLQGQPQHF. The CDR3 nucleotides are TGTGCCAGCAGCTTGGATCTACAGGGTCAGCCCCAGCATTTT.

This clone was recorded only once. The chain has TRBV28 and TRBJ1-6; 10 nucleotides line up with TRBD1. CDR1 and CDR2 (germline): MDHEN, SYDVKM. V was pared by 6 bases and J by 8 bases, with 4 bases of the junction left unmatched. The CDR3 runs 14 residues. CDR3 sequence: CASSGTGVHSPLHF. CDR3 nucleotides: TGTGCCAGCAGCGGGACAGGGGTTCATTCACCCCTCCACTTT.

The CDR3 DNA is TGCAGCGTTGAAGGACAGCCTAATGAAAAACTGTTTTTT. This encodes CSVEGQPNEKLFF. V usage is TRBV29-1 and J usage is TRBJ1-4; D might be TRBD1 (5 bases). This CDR3 spans 13 amino acids. The V gene's germline CDR1 is SQVTM and CDR2 ANQGSEA. V was trimmed by 1 base and J by 3 bases, leaving 6 bases between them.

The chain uses TRBV27 and TRBJ2-7; 8 bases fit TRBD1. The germline CDR1 and CDR2 sequences are MNHEY and SMNVEV (reference sequence). V lost 5 bases to trimming and J lost 3 bases; unmatched junction nucleotides: 6. The CDR3 contains 14 residues. As DNA, the CDR3 is TGTGCCAGCAGTCCGGACAGGGTACACTACGAGCAGTACTTC. It specifies CASSPDRVHYEQYF.

This chain uses TRBV5-1 with TRBJ2-1; 10 nucleotides agree with TRBD1. Trimming at V came to 4 bases and at J to 9 bases, leaving 7 bases not matched to a gene. CDR1 and CDR2 (germline): SGHRS, YFSETQ. This CDR3 contains 14 residues. The CDR3 region has the DNA TGCGCCAGCAGCACGCTGGACAGGGGGGGTGAGCAGTTCTTC. It codes for CASSTLDRGGEQFF.

The gene calls are TRBV29-1 and TRBJ2-3; D possibly corresponds to TRBD1 (6 bases). Germline-derived CDR1 and CDR2 are SQVTM and ANQGSEA. This CDR3 is 13 amino acids long. The ends were cut back, 6 bases at V and 6 bases at J, with 16 bases in the middle. The CDR3 sequence is CSVPGQLGDTQYF. CDR3 coding DNA: TGCAGCGTCCCAGGACAGCTCGGGGATACGCAGTATTTT.

The chain carries TRBV18 and TRBJ1-2; 12 bases map to TRBD1. Germline V gene lookup returns CDR1 KGHSH and CDR2 LQKENI. The CDR3 spans 17 residues. The V gene end was trimmed by 1 base and the J gene end by 4 bases; junction bases not matched to a gene: 7. The DNA of the CDR3 is TGTGCCAGCTCACCACAGGGACAGGGGGCGCAGAGCTATGGCTACACCTTC. The encoded protein is CASSPQGQGAQSYGYTF.

The chain links TRBV27 to TRBJ1-2, with D possibly matching TRBD1 (5 bases). CDR1 MNHEY and CDR2 SMNVEV come from the germline V gene (reference sequence). Deletions cut 8 bases from V and 6 bases from J, with 16 bases between. The CDR3 sequence is 13 residues long. The CDR3 reads CASRPNRRDGYTF. The CDR3 region has the DNA TGTGCCAGCCGACCCAACAGGAGGGATGGCTACACCTTC.

This chain joins TRBV6-1 and TRBJ2-4; D possibly corresponds to TRBD1 (6 bases). The germline V gene has CDR1 MNHNS and CDR2 SASEGT. The CDR3 runs 15 residues. With 6 bases removed from V and 4 bases from J, the gap between germline ends came to 16 bases. The CDR3 bases are TGTGCCAGCAGCTGGGGGTTGGGGACAAAAAACATTCAGTACTTC. As protein: CASSWGLGTKNIQYF.

V gene TRBV5-1 combines with J gene TRBJ2-5; the match to TRBD1 covers 7 bases. V lost 5 bases to trimming and J lost 5 bases; unmatched junction nucleotides: 3. The CDR3 has 12 amino acids. Germline V CDR1 and CDR2: SGHRS, YFSETQ. The CDR3 nucleotides are TGCGCCAGCAGTCAGGGGGAGGAGACCCAGTACTTC. It codes for CASSQGEETQYF.

This rearrangement joins TRBV5-1 to TRBJ1-1; D ambiguous. CDR1 is SGHRS and CDR2 is YFSETQ in the germline V gene. Trimming left V 2 bases short and J 0 bases short, with 8 bases between. The CDR3 contains 14 residues. CDR3 in amino acids: CASSFGDMNTEAFF. CDR3 sequence (DNA): TGCGCCAGCAGCTTTGGAGACATGAACACTGAAGCTTTCTTT.

The rearrangement joins TRBV9 to TRBJ2-5, with D perhaps TRBD2 (6 bases). Germline V lookup: CDR1 SGDLS, CDR2 YYNGEE. This CDR3 is built from 13 residues. V was clipped by 3 bases and J by 10 bases, with 16 bases between them. The CDR3 is CASSAGVRGDQYF. The CDR3 DNA reads TGTGCCAGCAGCGCTGGGGTGCGGGGAGACCAGTACTTC.

The chain has TRBV27 and TRBJ2-7, with 12 bases fitting TRBD2. CDR3 size: 15 residues. The junction had 3 bases not matched to a gene; V was cut back by 3 bases and J by 3 bases. The germline V gene has CDR1 MNHEY and CDR2 SMNVEV (reference sequence). DNA for the CDR3: TGTGCCAGCAGTTTCCGGACTAGCGGGATCTACGAGCAGTACTTC. Translating gives CASSFRTSGIYEQYF.

The rearrangement joins TRBV28 to TRBJ1-1; 8 bases line up with TRBD1. The CDR3 runs to 14 residues. Germline V gene lookup returns CDR1 MDHEN and CDR2 SYDVKM. The V segment lost 4 bases and the J segment 4 bases; nucleotides outside the gene matches: 5. The CDR3 loop reads CASSSQGVRTEAFF. Written as DNA, the CDR3 is TGTGCCAGCAGTTCACAGGGGGTTCGCACTGAAGCTTTCTTT.

The chain combines TRBV29-1 with TRBJ2-1, with a weak D call TRBD1 (6 bases). Germline V gene sequence: CDR1 SQVTM, CDR2 ANQGSEA. The CDR3 has 14 residues. V shed 1 base and J shed 4 bases, with 11 bases lying between them. The CDR3 DNA reads as TGCAGCGTTGAAGTGGCCGGACAGTACAATGAGCAGTTCTTC. Translated, it gives CSVEVAGQYNEQFF.

The rearrangement links TRBV5-1 to TRBJ1-1; D not certain. The V end was cut by 0 bases, the J end by 1 base, with 4 bases between. CDR1 is SGHRS, CDR2 YFSETQ, per germline. This CDR3 contains 13 residues. In DNA, the CDR3 is TGCGCCAGCAGCTTGGCATCGAACACTGAAGCTTTCTTT. Protein sequence: CASSLASNTEAFF. The variable domain in full, with the rest retrieved from reference TRBV5-1 and TRBJ1-1, is KAGVTQTPRYLIKTRGQQVTLSCSPISGHRSVSWYQQTPGQGLQFLFEYFSETQRNKGNFPGRFSGRQFSNSRSEMNVSTLELGDSALYLCASSLASNTEAFFGQGTRLTVV.

This rearrangement joins TRBV19 to TRBJ1-5; possible D gene TRBD1, 6 bases. The CDR3 extends over 15 amino acids. Germline V gene data show CDR1 as LNHDA and CDR2 as SQIVND (reference sequence). Trimming shortened V by 7 bases and J by 4 bases, and 17 bases separated the two germline ends. The CDR3: CASTLSTGANQPQHF. In DNA, the CDR3 is TGTGCCAGTACCCTCTCGACGGGGGCAAATCAGCCCCAGCATTTT.

This clone was observed a handful of times. The rearrangement links TRBV29-1 to TRBJ1-1, with D maybe TRBD1 (6 bases). Germline V gene data show CDR1 as SQVTM and CDR2 as ANQGSEA. Trimming left V 6 bases short and J 0 bases short, with 11 bases between. The CDR3 consists of 13 residues. DNA of the CDR3: TGCAGCGTAGGACAGATGTTGAACACTGAAGCTTTCTTT. Translated, it gives CSVGQMLNTEAFF.

The chain couples TRBV27 to TRBJ2-5; 8 bases map to TRBD1. The J call may be faulty, since TRBJ2-7 better matches the DNA end. CDR1 and CDR2 (germline): MNHEY, SMNVEV (reference sequence). This CDR3 is 14 amino acids long. DNA for the CDR3: TGTGCCAGCAGACCGAGGGACAGGTCGTACGAGCAGTACTTC. It codes for CASRPRDRSYEQYF.

Notes on this clone: A much bigger clone sits one base away, suggesting this may be a read error. The chain couples TRBV11-2 to TRBJ1-2; 7 nucleotides align to TRBD1. After removal of 0 bases from V and 4 bases from J, the junction contained 2 bases not matched to a gene. In germline, CDR1 is SGHAT, CDR2 FQNNGV. This CDR3 has 14 amino acids. As DNA, the CDR3 is TGTGCCAGCAGCTTAGAGGGACAGTCCTATGGCTACACCTTC. Encoded protein: CASSLEGQSYGYTF.

The chain employs TRBV5-5 and TRBJ1-4; D not resolved. V gave up 2 bases and J gave up 8 bases, with 10 bases separating them. CDR3 length equals 13 residues. CDR1 SGHKS and CDR2 YYEKEE come from the germline V gene (reference sequence). The CDR3 region is CASSLWAREKLFF. The CDR3 DNA reads as TGTGCCAGCAGCTTATGGGCGAGGGAAAAACTGTTTTTT.

As regards this clone: Given a far larger clone just one base away, this is likely a sequencing read error. The V and J genes are TRBV4-3 and TRBJ1-2; D may be TRBD1 (5 bases). Trimming left V 3 bases short and J 5 bases short, with 10 bases between. Germline loops: CDR1 LGHNA, CDR2 YSLEER. The CDR3 totals 13 residues. Here the CDR3 reads CASSHGGGYGYTF. CDR3 DNA sequence: TGCGCCAGCAGCCATGGCGGGGGATATGGCTACACCTTC.

This clone was counted at least ten times. The chain employs TRBV15 and TRBJ1-4; no reliable D call. V lost 5 bases, J lost 8 bases, and 15 bases lay in between. Germline CDR1 and CDR2: LNHNV and YYDKDF (reference sequence). The CDR3 sequence is 14 residues long. The CDR3 coding sequence is TGTGCCACCAGCGACGACATATTTCAAGAAAAACTGTTTTTT. It yields the protein CATSDDIFQEKLFF. Together with reference TRBV15 and TRBJ1-4, the CDR3 gives the full variable domain: DAMVIQNPRYQVTQFGKPVTLSCSQTLNHNVMYWYQQKSSQAPKLLFHYYDKDFNNEADTPDNFQSRRPNTSFCFLDIRSPGLGDTAMYLCATSDDIFQEKLFFGSGTQLSVL.

The chain recombines TRBV19 with TRBJ2-7; 7 bases are a match to TRBD1. The CDR3 contains 15 residues. V shed 3 bases, J shed 2 bases, and the junction held 7 bases outside the gene matches. CDR1 LNHDA and CDR2 SQIVND come from the germline V gene (reference sequence). Here the CDR3 DNA reads TGTGCCAGTAGTATGGGGGACAGCTGGGCCTACGAGCAGTACTTC. This translates into CASSMGDSWAYEQYF. Full variable domain (rest looked up from reference TRBV19 and TRBJ2-7): DGGITQSPKYLFRKEGQNVTLSCEQNLNHDAMYWYRQDPGQGLRLIYYSQIVNDFQKGDIAEGYSVSREKKESFPLTVTSAQKNPTAFYLCASSMGDSWAYEQYFGPGTRLTVT.

V and J are TRBV10-3 and TRBJ2-1; 14 bases align to TRBD2. The CDR3 length is 15 residues. CDR1 and CDR2 (germline): ENHRY, SYGVKD. Germline trimming cut 10 bases from V and 0 bases from J; bases unmatched to any gene: 2. The CDR3 nucleotides read TGTGCCAGGGGGACTAGCGGGAGCTCCTACAATGAGCAGTTCTTC. This codes for CARGTSGSSYNEQFF.

This clone came up a few times. The rearrangement links TRBV28 to TRBJ2-1; D unresolved. This CDR3 is built from 13 residues. Germline CDR1 and CDR2: MDHEN and SYDVKM. The V end was cut by 6 bases, the J end by 0 bases, with 6 bases between. The chain's CDR3 is CASSPASYNEQFF. In DNA, the CDR3 is TGTGCCAGCAGCCCTGCCTCCTACAATGAGCAGTTCTTC.

The chain recombines TRBV6-1 with TRBJ2-7, with D possibly being TRBD2 (5 bases). The CDR3 extends over 12 amino acids. The V end was cut by 6 bases, the J end by 2 bases, with 8 bases between. Germline lookup yields CDR1 MNHNS and CDR2 SASEGT. The CDR3 is CASRPGTYEQYF. CDR3 bases: TGTGCCAGCAGGCCGGGGACCTACGAGCAGTACTTC.

The rearrangement joins TRBV5-1 to TRBJ2-5; D is unclear. V lost 2 bases and J lost 5, with 10 bases in between. This CDR3 contains 13 residues. Germline V gene lookup returns CDR1 SGHRS and CDR2 YFSETQ. The CDR3 sequence: CASSFGSQETQYF. Here the CDR3 DNA reads TGCGCCAGCAGCTTCGGCTCTCAGGAGACCCAGTACTTC.